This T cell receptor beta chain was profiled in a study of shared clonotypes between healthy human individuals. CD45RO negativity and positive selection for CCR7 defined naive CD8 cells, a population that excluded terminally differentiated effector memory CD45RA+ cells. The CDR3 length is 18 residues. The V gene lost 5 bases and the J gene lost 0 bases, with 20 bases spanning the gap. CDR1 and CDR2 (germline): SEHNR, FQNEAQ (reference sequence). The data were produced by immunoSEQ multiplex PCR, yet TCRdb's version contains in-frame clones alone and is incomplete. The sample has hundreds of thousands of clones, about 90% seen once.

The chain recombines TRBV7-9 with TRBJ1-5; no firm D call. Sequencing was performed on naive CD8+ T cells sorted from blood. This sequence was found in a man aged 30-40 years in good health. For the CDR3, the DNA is TGTGCCAGCAGCCACGTCGACACTAACCTTTATAGCAATCAGCCCCAGCATTTT. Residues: CASSHVDTNLYSNQPQHF.